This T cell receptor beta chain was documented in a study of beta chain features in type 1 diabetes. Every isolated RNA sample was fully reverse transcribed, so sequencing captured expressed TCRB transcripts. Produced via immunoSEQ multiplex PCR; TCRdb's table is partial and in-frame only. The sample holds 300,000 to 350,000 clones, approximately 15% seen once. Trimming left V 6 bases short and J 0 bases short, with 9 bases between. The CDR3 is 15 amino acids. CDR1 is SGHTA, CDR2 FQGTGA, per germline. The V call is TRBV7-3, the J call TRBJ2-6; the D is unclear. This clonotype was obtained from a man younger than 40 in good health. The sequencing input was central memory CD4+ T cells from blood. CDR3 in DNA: TGTGCCAGCAGTCGCCTGACCTCTGGGGCCAACGTCCTGACTTTC. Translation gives CASSRLTSGANVLTF.